The 26 T cell receptor beta chains presented below share a single source sample, sequenced in a study of somatic mutations in cytotoxic T cells in rheumatoid arthritis. The data were produced by immunoSEQ multiplex PCR, yet TCRdb's version contains in-frame clones alone and is incomplete. The table shows 3,000 or so clones, with less than 90% occurring only once. Input material: CD8+ T cells sorted from blood. The receptors were sampled from a woman in her sixties or seventies with rheumatoid arthritis.

A word on this clone: Mismatch with germline at one junction end may stem from a read error. This sequence joins TRBV29-1 and TRBJ2-1; 9 positions match TRBD2. Per germline, CDR1 SQVTM and CDR2 ANQGSEA. The CDR3 consists of 13 residues. The CDR3 reads CSVQREDYTEQFF. The CDR3 DNA sequence: TGCAGCGTTCAGCGGGAGGACTACACTGAGCAGTTCTTC.

The rearrangement uses TRBV5-1 and TRBJ2-7, with 7 bases that match TRBD1. CDR1 and CDR2 (germline): SGHRS, YFSETQ. The CDR3 loop spans 14 amino acids. The V gene end was trimmed by 4 bases and the J gene end by 2 bases; junction bases not matched to a gene: 6. For the CDR3, the DNA is TGCGCCAGCAGCCCCCGGGACAGCCCCTACGAGCAGTACTTC. Its translation is CASSPRDSPYEQYF.

This chain joins TRBV27 and TRBJ2-1, with 7 positions matching TRBD2. Germline values: CDR1 MNHEY, CDR2 SMNVEV (reference sequence). V shed 0 bases, J shed 2 bases, and the junction held 4 bases outside the gene matches. The CDR3 is 16 residues long. CDR3 DNA: TGTGCCAGCAGTTTATCTAGCGGGCGCCCCTACAATGAGCAGTTCTTC. It specifies CASSLSSGRPYNEQFF.

This chain uses TRBV7-6 with TRBJ2-2, with a weak D call TRBD1 (6 bases). The CDR3 consists of 17 residues. The V gene's germline CDR1 is SGHVS and CDR2 FNYEAQ. With 1 base removed from V and 4 bases from J, the gap between germline ends came to 16 bases. CDR3 DNA sequence: TGTGCCAGCAGCTTAGGAGGGGGTCCTAGTGTCACCGGGGAGCTGTTTTTT. Amino acid sequence: CASSLGGGPSVTGELFF. Variable domain in full (rest from reference TRBV7-6 and TRBJ2-2): GAGVSQSPRYKVTKRGQDVALRCDPISGHVSLYWYRQALGQGPEFLTYFNYEAQQDKSGLPNDRFSAERPEGSISTLTIQRTEQRDSAMYRCASSLGGGPSVTGELFFGEGSRLTVL.

The chain uses TRBV5-8 and TRBJ1-2; 8 bases are shared with TRBD1. Germline-derived CDR1 and CDR2 are SGHTS and YDEGEE. The V gene end was trimmed by 7 bases and the J gene end by 8 bases; junction bases not matched to a gene: 10. CDR3 length equals 13 residues. This CDR3 reads CASRVRGRDGYTF. Written as DNA, the CDR3 is TGTGCCAGCCGCGTCAGGGGGCGAGACGGCTACACCTTC.

The chain links TRBV7-9 to TRBJ2-7; 8 positions agree with TRBD2. Per germline, CDR1 SEHNR and CDR2 FQNEAQ (reference sequence). V lost 1 base to trimming and J lost 1 base; unmatched junction nucleotides: 3. This CDR3 region has 15 residues. The DNA for the CDR3 is TGTGCCAGCAGCTTAGGACGGGGGGGATCCTACGAGCAGTACTTC. Protein: CASSLGRGGSYEQYF.

The chain uses TRBV4-3 and TRBJ2-7, with 7 bases lining up with TRBD1. The J segment lost 0 bases and the V segment lost 0 bases, leaving 11 bases of the junction unmatched. This CDR3 contains 18 residues. The germline V gene has CDR1 LGHNA and CDR2 YSLEER. The CDR3 is CASSQDLKGAGGSYEQYF. DNA for the CDR3: TGCGCCAGCAGCCAAGATCTTAAGGGGGCAGGGGGCTCCTACGAGCAGTACTTC.

The chain is built from TRBV7-2 and TRBJ1-2; 7 nucleotides line up with TRBD1. This CDR3 is built from 17 residues. Germline-derived CDR1 and CDR2 are SGHTA and FQGNSA. The V and J ends lost 4 bases and 1 base, in that order; junction bases with no gene match: 12. The CDR3 loop is CASSSVDRATINYGYTF. CDR3 nucleotides: TGTGCCAGCAGCTCCGTCGACAGGGCGACAATTAACTATGGCTACACCTTC. Supplemented by reference TRBV7-2 and TRBJ1-2, the full variable domain reads GAGVSQSPSNKVTEKGKDVELRCDPISGHTALYWYRQSLGQGLEFLIYFQGNSAPDKSGLPSDRFSAERTGGSVSTLTIQRTQQEDSAVYLCASSSVDRATINYGYTFGSGTRLTVV.

This rearrangement joins TRBV6-5 to TRBJ2-7; maybe TRBD1 (6 bases). The germline gives CDR1 MNHEY, CDR2 SVGAGI. V dropped 5 bases and J dropped 6 bases, with 14 bases sitting between them. The CDR3 is 13 residues long. CDR3 sequence reads: CASSPTGLGEQYF. Here the CDR3 DNA reads TGTGCCAGCAGTCCTACAGGGCTTGGCGAGCAGTACTTC.

The chain recombines TRBV4-3 with TRBJ1-4; D remains ambiguous. V was pared by 3 bases and J by 7 bases, with 9 bases between. The CDR3 consists of 13 residues. Germline-derived CDR1 and CDR2 are LGHNA and YSLEER. Here the CDR3 reads CASSQGGIEKLFF. The CDR3 region has the DNA TGCGCCAGCAGCCAGGGAGGAATTGAAAAACTGTTTTTT.

The CDR3 protein is CASSQELGGVFNEQFF. DNA for the CDR3: TGCGCCAGCAGCCAAGAGTTGGGGGGGGTTTTCAATGAGCAGTTCTTC. This chain links TRBV4-1 with TRBJ2-1, with TRBD2 matching 7 bases. Germline V gives CDR1 MGHRA, CDR2 YSYEKL. The CDR3 totals 16 residues. Losses at the gene ends were 0 bases for V and 6 bases for J; bases not matched to a gene: 8.

This chain links TRBV28 with TRBJ1-1; 7 nucleotides align to TRBD1. The CDR3 sequence is 13 residues long. CDR1 and CDR2 (germline): MDHEN, SYDVKM. V was clipped by 10 bases and J by 1 base; unmatched bases: 6. DNA of the CDR3: TGTGCCATCAGACAGGGTTCGAACACTGAAGCTTTCTTT. Protein: CAIRQGSNTEAFF.

Turning to this clone: The junction does not match germline at one end; this may be a read error. The same CDR3 also results from other DNA sequences found in this sample. The CDR3 region is CASSRTDSYNSPLHF. The CDR3 DNA sequence: TGTGCCAGCAGCAGGACAGATTCCTATAATTCCCCCCTCCACTTT. The chain is built from TRBV2 and TRBJ1-6, with D maybe TRBD1 (6 bases). Germline CDR1 is SNHLY and CDR2 is FYNNEI. The CDR3 extends over 15 amino acids.

The chain has TRBV7-9 and TRBJ2-1; tentative D call: TRBD2 (7 bases). The germline V gene has CDR1 SEHNR and CDR2 FQNEAQ (reference sequence). The CDR3 runs to 14 residues. Trimming left V 4 bases short and J 6 bases short, with 13 bases between. In DNA form, the CDR3 reads TGTGCCAGCAGCTGGGGGGGCCTCCTCAATGAGCAGTTCTTC. This translates into CASSWGGLLNEQFF.

The chain recombines TRBV30 with TRBJ2-1; 9 nucleotides match TRBD2. Germline CDR1 and CDR2: GTSNPN and SVGIG (reference sequence). With 2 bases clipped from V and 9 bases from J, the junction kept 8 bases outside the gene matches. The CDR3 spans 14 residues. The chain's CDR3 is CAWSSGGGESEQFF. For the CDR3, the DNA is TGTGCCTGGAGTTCTGGCGGGGGGGAAAGTGAGCAGTTCTTC.

This chain joins TRBV6-5 and TRBJ2-2; a possible D gene is TRBD2 (6 bases). The CDR3 contains 15 residues. CDR1 is MNHEY and CDR2 is SVGAGI in the germline V gene. Trimming shortened V by 3 bases and J by 0 bases, and 8 bases separated the two germline ends. Written as DNA, the CDR3 is TGTGCCAGCAGTTATCGCGGGACGAACACCGGGGAGCTGTTTTTT. Protein: CASSYRGTNTGELFF.

This clone was seen a single time. This chain's CDR3 is CASSSKGQGGYLANEKLFF. The CDR3 nucleotides are TGTGCCAGCAGTAGCAAGGGACAGGGGGGCTACCTGGCTAATGAAAAACTGTTTTTT. V gene TRBV11-2 combines with J gene TRBJ1-4; 11 bases are a match to TRBD1. The CDR3 totals 19 residues. J gave up 3 bases and V 6 bases, and 15 bases lay outside the gene matches. Looked up from germline, CDR1 is SGHAT and CDR2 is FQNNGV.

The V call is TRBV4-3, the J call TRBJ2-2; possible D gene TRBD2, 6 bases. The CDR3 has 15 residues. Trimming removed 5 bases from V and 1 base from J, with 11 bases in between. In germline, CDR1 is LGHNA, CDR2 YSLEER. DNA of the CDR3: TGCGCCAGCAGCTCGGGGGTCTTGAACACCGGGGAGCTGTTTTTT. It codes for CASSSGVLNTGELFF.

The V and J genes are TRBV19 and TRBJ1-6; D gene unclear. In germline, CDR1 is LNHDA, CDR2 SQIVND (reference sequence). The length of the CDR3 is 16 residues. V was clipped by 5 bases and J by 0 bases, with 11 bases between them. The CDR3 region is CASSETGSSYNSPLHF. Written as DNA, the CDR3 is TGTGCCAGTAGTGAGACGGGGAGCTCCTATAATTCACCCCTCCACTTT. The full variable domain, rest sourced from reference TRBV19 and TRBJ1-6, is DGGITQSPKYLFRKEGQNVTLSCEQNLNHDAMYWYRQDPGQGLRLIYYSQIVNDFQKGDIAEGYSVSREKKESFPLTVTSAQKNPTAFYLCASSETGSSYNSPLHFGNGTRLTVT.

The chain joins TRBV4-3 to TRBJ2-1; 7 bases line up with TRBD1. V was clipped by 4 bases and J by 5 bases; unmatched bases: 8. The CDR3 is 15 residues long. The germline V gene has CDR1 LGHNA and CDR2 YSLEER. The CDR3 DNA sequence: TGCGCCAGCAGCCGTGAGACAGGGATCGACAATGAGCAGTTCTTC. Translating gives CASSRETGIDNEQFF.

V and J are TRBV9 and TRBJ1-4; D might be TRBD1 (6 bases). Germline CDR1 and CDR2: SGDLS and YYNGEE. Trimming took 0 bases from V and 8 from J, leaving 20 bases between them. This CDR3 has 17 amino acids. CDR3 region: CASSVGGDITTGEKLFF. In DNA, the CDR3 is TGTGCCAGCAGCGTAGGAGGGGACATCACAACCGGGGAAAAACTGTTTTTT.

The CDR3 reads CASTHNNEQFF. In DNA, the CDR3 is TGCGCCAGCACCCACAACAATGAGCAGTTCTTC. The chain uses TRBV5-1 and TRBJ2-1, with D unclear. Trimming took 6 bases from V and 5 from J, leaving 6 bases between them. This CDR3 is built from 11 residues. Germline V gene sequence: CDR1 SGHRS, CDR2 YFSETQ.

The gene calls are TRBV11-2 and TRBJ1-2; TRBD1 matches 9 bases. Germline V gives CDR1 SGHAT, CDR2 FQNNGV. The CDR3 spans 18 residues. J lost 5 bases, V lost 4 bases, and 17 bases had no gene match. The CDR3 nucleotides are TGTGCCAGCAGCTCCACTCATAAAGGGACAGGGACTCGGTATGGCTACACCTTC. Its protein product is CASSSTHKGTGTRYGYTF.

CDR3 amino acids: CASSFLRSLAGGREQFF. The CDR3 DNA follows: TGTGCCAGCAGCTTCTTGCGGAGTCTAGCGGGGGGCCGTGAGCAGTTCTTC. The chain has TRBV5-4 and TRBJ2-1; 11 nucleotides match TRBD2. Germline loops: CDR1 SGHNT, CDR2 YYREEE (reference sequence). V shed 2 bases and J 9 bases; nucleotides not matched to a gene: 13. The CDR3 has 17 amino acids.

The V gene is TRBV2, the J gene TRBJ2-3; 13 nucleotides line up with TRBD2. The J segment lost 0 bases and the V segment lost 3 bases, leaving 3 bases of the junction unmatched. Germline CDR1 SNHLY, CDR2 FYNNEI. The CDR3 extends over 17 amino acids. The CDR3 reads CASSETSGRSSTDTQYF. DNA of the CDR3: TGTGCCAGCAGTGAGACTAGCGGGAGGTCTAGCACAGATACGCAGTATTTT.

The chain couples TRBV6-1 to TRBJ2-4; 11 bases fit TRBD1. This CDR3 contains 17 residues. Germline CDR1 reads MNHNS; CDR2 reads SASEGT. With 2 bases clipped from V and 6 bases from J, the junction kept 9 bases outside the gene matches. The CDR3 protein is CASSEFGGQGARNIQYF. The CDR3 coding sequence is TGTGCCAGCAGTGAATTTGGTGGACAGGGGGCGAGAAACATTCAGTACTTC.